This T cell receptor beta chain was identified during a study of cytomegalovirus exposure and HLA in healthy donors. PCR employed 60 Vbeta and 13 Jbeta primers. TCRdb's table, derived via immunoSEQ multiplex PCR, lists solely in-frame clones and lacks some. The top ten hold 2.5% to 3.5% of the sample, which has some 150,000 clones, 65% to 90% seen once. The length of the CDR3 is 13 residues. V dropped 7 bases and J dropped 7 bases, with 11 bases sitting between them. Germline V gene lookup returns CDR1 SNHLY and CDR2 FYNNEI. Only a few counts were recorded for this clone. The V gene is TRBV2, the J gene TRBJ1-6; a weak D match, TRBD1 (6 bases). Sequenced material: PBMCs. This clonotype was sampled from a woman aged 25-40 years in good health and CMV-seronegative. The CDR3, as DNA: TGTGCCAGCATCGGGACACAGAATTCACCCCTCCACTTT. Protein sequence: CASIGTQNSPLHF.